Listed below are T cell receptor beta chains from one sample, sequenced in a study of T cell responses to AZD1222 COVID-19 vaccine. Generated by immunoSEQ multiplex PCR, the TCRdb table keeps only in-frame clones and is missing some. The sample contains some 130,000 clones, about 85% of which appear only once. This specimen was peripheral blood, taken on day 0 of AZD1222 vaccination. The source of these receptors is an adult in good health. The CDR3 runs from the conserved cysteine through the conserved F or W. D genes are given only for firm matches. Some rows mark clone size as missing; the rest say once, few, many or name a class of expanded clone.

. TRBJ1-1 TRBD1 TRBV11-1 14 CASSPDRANTEAFF TGTGCCAGCAGCCCGGACAGGGCGAACACTGAAGCTTTCTTT
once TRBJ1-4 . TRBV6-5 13 CASVATLNEKLFF TGTGCCAGCGTCGCAACTCTTAATGAAAAACTGTTTTTT
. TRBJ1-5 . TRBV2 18 CASSVRALSFYSNQPQHF TGTGCCAGCAGTGTCAGGGCCCTTTCCTTCTATAGCAATCAGCCCCAGCATTTT
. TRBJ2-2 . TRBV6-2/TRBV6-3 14 CASSYNRATGELFF TGTGCCAGCAGTTACAACAGGGCCACCGGGGAGCTGTTTTTT
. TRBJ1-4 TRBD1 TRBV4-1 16 CASSQSPGQADEKLFF TGCGCCAGCAGCCAATCCCCCGGACAGGCCGATGAAAAACTGTTTTTT
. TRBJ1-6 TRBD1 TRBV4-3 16 CASSQARDRVGSPLHF TGCGCCAGCAGCCAGGCCCGGGACAGGGTAGGCTCACCCCTCCACTTT
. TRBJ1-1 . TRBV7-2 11 CASSLELEAFF TGTGCCAGCAGCTTAGAGCTCGAAGCTTTCTTT
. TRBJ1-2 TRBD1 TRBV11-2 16 CASSFPRGTGMDGYTF TGTGCCAGCAGCTTTCCCCGGGGGACAGGGATGGATGGCTACACCTTC
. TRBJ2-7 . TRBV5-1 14 CASSLAAGRNEQYF TGCGCCAGCAGCTTGGCGGCAGGGAGGAACGAGCAGTACTTC
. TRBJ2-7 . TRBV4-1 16 CASSQDAPQAAYEQYF TGCGCCAGCAGCCAAGATGCCCCGCAGGCCGCCTACGAGCAGTACTTC
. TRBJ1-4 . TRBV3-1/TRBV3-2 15 CASSHGAGGREKLFF TGTGCCAGCAGCCATGGGGCGGGGGGACGAGAAAAACTGTTTTTT
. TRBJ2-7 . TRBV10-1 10 CASSEIRGRF TGCGCCAGCAGTGAGATCCGGGGGCGATTC
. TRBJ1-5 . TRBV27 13 CASSFGGNQPQHF TGTGCCAGCAGTTTCGGGGGCAATCAGCCCCAGCATTTT
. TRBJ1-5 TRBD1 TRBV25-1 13 CASGERGHQPQHF TGTGCCAGCGGTGAGAGGGGGCATCAGCCCCAGCATTTT
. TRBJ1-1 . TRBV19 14 CASSMVGLNTEAFF TGTGCCAGTAGTATGGTGGGGCTCAACACTGAAGCTTTCTTT
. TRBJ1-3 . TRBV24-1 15 CATSDNGAARNTIYF TGTGCCACCAGTGATAACGGGGCCGCCCGAAACACCATATATTTT
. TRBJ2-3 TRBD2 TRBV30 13 CAGVLAGGDTQYF TGTGCCGGGGTCTTAGCGGGGGGAGATACGCAGTATTTT
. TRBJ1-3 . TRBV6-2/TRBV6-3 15 CASSYSGGSGNTIYF TGTGCCAGCAGTTACTCGGGAGGCTCTGGAAACACCATATATTTT
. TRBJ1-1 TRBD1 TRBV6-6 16 CASSYGAGGLGTEAFF TGTGCCAGCAGTTACGGGGCAGGGGGCTTGGGGACTGAAGCTTTCTTT
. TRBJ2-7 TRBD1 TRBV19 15 CASSIDGTGSYEQYF TGTGCCAGTAGTATAGATGGGACAGGTTCCTACGAGCAGTACTTC
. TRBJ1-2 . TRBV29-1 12 CSVVSQGNGYTF TGCAGCGTTGTTTCGCAGGGGAATGGCTACACCTTC
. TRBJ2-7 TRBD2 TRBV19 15 CASRESGTAAYEQYF TGTGCCAGTAGGGAAAGCGGGACCGCAGCCTACGAGCAGTACTTC
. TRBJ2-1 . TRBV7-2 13 CASSAGGRSEQFF TGTGCCAGCAGCGCCGGGGGACGCTCGGAGCAGTTCTTC
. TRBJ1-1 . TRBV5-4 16 CASSLIGRARWTEAFF TGTGCCAGCAGCTTGATCGGGCGGGCCCGATGGACTGAAGCTTTCTTT
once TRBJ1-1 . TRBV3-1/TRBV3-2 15 CASSQGGTPNTEAFF TGTGCCAGCAGCCAAGGCGGGACACCGAACACTGAAGCTTTCTTT
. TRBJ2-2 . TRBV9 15 CASSVGRRDTGELFF TGTGCCAGCAGCGTAGGCCGTCGGGACACCGGGGAGCTGTTTTTT
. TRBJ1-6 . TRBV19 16 CASSMGGRDLDSPLHF TGTGCCAGTAGTATGGGCGGGAGGGACCTCGATTCACCCCTCCACTTT
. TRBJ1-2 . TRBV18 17 CASSPPGRIPANYGYTF TGTGCCAGCTCACCTCCGGGACGGATCCCAGCTAACTATGGCTACACCTTC
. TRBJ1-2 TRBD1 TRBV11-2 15 CASSLVQGGGYGYTF TGTGCCAGCAGCTTAGTACAGGGGGGAGGCTATGGCTACACCTTC
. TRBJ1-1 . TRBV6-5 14 CASNLHRVGTEAFF TGTGCCAGCAACTTACACAGGGTGGGCACTGAAGCTTTCTTT
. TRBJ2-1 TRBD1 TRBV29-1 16 CSVEDSDRGTYNEQFF TGCAGCGTTGAAGATTCTGACAGGGGCACCTACAATGAGCAGTTCTTC
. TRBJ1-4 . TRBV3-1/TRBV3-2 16 CASSQGLRTQGKKLFF TGTGCCAGCAGCCAAGGACTCCGGACCCAAGGAAAAAAACTGTTTTTT
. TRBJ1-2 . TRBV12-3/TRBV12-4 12 CASSSSNYGYTF TGTGCCAGCAGTTCTTCTAACTATGGCTACACCTTC
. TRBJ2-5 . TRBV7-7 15 CASSPTGTLQETQYF TGTGCCAGCAGTCCGACGGGGACATTACAAGAGACCCAGTACTTC
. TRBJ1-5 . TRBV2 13 CASSDVRSQPQHF TGTGCCAGCAGTGATGTCCGCAGCCAGCCCCAGCATTTT
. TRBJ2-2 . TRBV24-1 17 CATSDLLWPSNTGELFF TGTGCCACCAGTGACCTTCTCTGGCCCTCGAACACCGGGGAGCTGTTTTTT
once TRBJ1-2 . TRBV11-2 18 CASSTYHGGASDLYGYTF TGTGCCAGCAGCACCTACCACGGAGGGGCGTCGGACCTCTATGGCTACACCTTC
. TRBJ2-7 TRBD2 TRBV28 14 CASNRGGPTYEQYF TGTGCCAGCAACCGCGGGGGGCCAACCTACGAGCAGTACTTC
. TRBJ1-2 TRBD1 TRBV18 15 CASSPPGQGRGGYTF TGTGCCAGCTCACCCCCGGGACAGGGAAGAGGCGGCTACACCTTC
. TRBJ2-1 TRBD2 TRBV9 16 CASSVGPSGLYNEQFF TGTGCCAGCAGCGTAGGTCCTAGCGGGCTTTACAATGAGCAGTTCTTC
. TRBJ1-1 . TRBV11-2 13 CASSPGWNTEAFF TGTGCCAGCAGCCCGGGGTGGAACACTGAAGCTTTCTTT
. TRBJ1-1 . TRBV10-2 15 CASSRGHPSVAEAFF TGCGCCAGCTCTCGAGGCCACCCGAGCGTCGCTGAAGCTTTCTTT
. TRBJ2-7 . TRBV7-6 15 CASSLVPGENYEQYF TGTGCCAGCAGCTTAGTGCCAGGGGAGAATTACGAGCAGTACTTC
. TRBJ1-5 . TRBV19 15 CASIGEDNTGQPQHF TGTGCCAGTATAGGGGAAGACAACACGGGTCAGCCCCAGCATTTT
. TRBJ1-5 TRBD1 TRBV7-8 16 CASSLGDRGSNQPQHF TGTGCCAGCAGCTTAGGAGACAGGGGTAGCAATCAGCCCCAGCATTTT
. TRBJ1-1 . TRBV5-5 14 CASSFGGRGTEAFF TGTGCCAGCAGCTTTGGTGGCAGAGGCACTGAAGCTTTCTTT
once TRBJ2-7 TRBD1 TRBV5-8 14 CASSLGQGVNEQYF TGTGCCAGCAGCTTGGGGCAGGGGGTCAACGAGCAGTACTTC
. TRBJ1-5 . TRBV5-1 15 CASSLRPLKNQPQHF TGCGCCAGCAGCTTGCGGCCGTTGAAGAATCAGCCCCAGCATTTT
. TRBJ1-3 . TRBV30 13 CGGTTTSGNTIYF TGTGGGGGGACAACGACTTCTGGAAACACCATATATTTT
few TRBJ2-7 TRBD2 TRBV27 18 CASSPFSWGASGVYEQYF TGTGCCAGCAGCCCTTTTTCGTGGGGGGCTAGCGGGGTCTACGAGCAGTACTTC
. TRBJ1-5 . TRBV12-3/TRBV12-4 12 CASSPDNQPQHF TGTGCCAGCAGTCCGGACAATCAGCCCCAGCATTTT
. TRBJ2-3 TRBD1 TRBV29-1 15 CSVELAGGGTDTQYF TGCAGCGTTGAATTGGCAGGGGGCGGCACAGATACGCAGTATTTT
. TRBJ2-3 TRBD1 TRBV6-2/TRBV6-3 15 CASSYGTGDTDTQYF TGTGCCAGCAGTTACGGGACAGGAGACACAGATACGCAGTATTTT
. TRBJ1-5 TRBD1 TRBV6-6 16 CASSQGQTYSNQPQHF TGTGCCAGCAGTCAGGGACAGACCTATAGCAATCAGCCCCAGCATTTT